Listed below are T cell receptor beta chains from one sample, sequenced in a study of blood T cell repertoires in COVID-19. Using immunoSEQ multiplex PCR, the repertoire was profiled, and TCRdb retains in-frame clones only, with some absent. The data show about 250,000 clones, 88% seen once. Source material: PBMCs or T cells enriched from blood (not recorded which). The receptors were gathered from a woman aged 45-65 years who had recovered from COVID-19. The CDR3 runs from the conserved cysteine through the conserved F or W. A D gene is named only where the DNA matches it firmly. Not every row has a clone size; where given, it reads once, few, many or a size class.

CDR3: CASSPNPFDRGYGYTF
DNA: TGTGCCAGCAGCCCCAACCCCTTTGACAGGGGCTATGGCTACACCTTC
size: .
V: TRBV5-5
J: TRBJ1-2
D: TRBD1

CDR3: CASSLGYGNTEAFF
DNA: TGCGCCAGCAGCTTGGGTTACGGGAACACTGAAGCTTTCTTT
size: once
V: TRBV5-1
J: TRBJ1-1
D: .

CDR3: CASSSPGQGIYEQYF
DNA: TGTGCCAGCAGCTCGCCGGGACAGGGGATCTACGAGCAGTACTTC
size: .
V: TRBV11-3
J: TRBJ2-7
D: TRBD1

CDR3: CASQSGRHGYTF
DNA: TGTGCCAGTCAGTCTGGGAGGCATGGCTACACCTTC
size: .
V: TRBV6-5
J: TRBJ1-2
D: .

CDR3: CASKERQGAPNEQFF
DNA: TGTGCCAGCAAAGAACGACAGGGGGCGCCGAATGAGCAGTTCTTC
size: .
V: TRBV7-3
J: TRBJ2-1
D: TRBD1

CDR3: CASSLDLTGGWGTEAFF
DNA: TGTGCCAGCAGCTTAGATCTGACAGGGGGCTGGGGCACTGAAGCTTTCTTT
size: .
V: TRBV11-2
J: TRBJ1-1
D: TRBD1

CDR3: CASKASGFLDTQYF
DNA: TGTGCCAGCAAAGCTTCAGGGTTTCTAGATACGCAGTATTTT
size: few
V: TRBV6-5
J: TRBJ2-3
D: .

CDR3: CASSFRDRANGYTF
DNA: TGTGCCAGCAGCTTTCGGGACAGGGCTAATGGCTACACCTTC
size: .
V: TRBV7-2
J: TRBJ1-2
D: TRBD1

CDR3: CASSWTIEMNTEAFF
DNA: TGCGCCAGCAGCTGGACAATCGAAATGAACACTGAAGCTTTCTTT
size: .
V: TRBV5-1
J: TRBJ1-1
D: .

CDR3: CASSPTSERTDTQYF
DNA: TGTGCCAGCAGCCCAACTAGCGAGAGAACAGATACGCAGTATTTT
size: .
V: TRBV5-5
J: TRBJ2-3
D: TRBD2

CDR3: CASSWTVYNEQFF
DNA: TGTGCCAGCAGTTGGACAGTCTACAATGAGCAGTTCTTC
size: .
V: TRBV6-4
J: TRBJ2-1
D: .

CDR3: CASSKYRGLPYEQYF
DNA: TGTGCCAGCAGCAAATACCGGGGTTTGCCCTACGAGCAGTACTTC
size: .
V: TRBV21-1
J: TRBJ2-7
D: .

CDR3: CATETEENTEAFF
DNA: TGTGCCACCGAGACAGAGGAGAACACTGAAGCTTTCTTT
size: .
V: TRBV10-3
J: TRBJ1-1
D: .

CDR3: CASSVMSGGETQYF
DNA: TGTGCCAGTAGTGTAATGAGCGGGGGGGAGACCCAGTACTTC
size: .
V: TRBV19
J: TRBJ2-5
D: TRBD2

CDR3: CASSSGTPGNYGYTF
DNA: TGTGCCAGCAGTTCCGGGACACCCGGTAACTATGGCTACACCTTC
size: .
V: TRBV28
J: TRBJ1-2
D: .

CDR3: CASSSVAGTSGSYEQYF
DNA: TGTGCCAGCAGTTCCGTGGCCGGGACTAGCGGGAGCTACGAGCAGTACTTC
size: .
V: TRBV6-2/TRBV6-3
J: TRBJ2-7
D: TRBD2

CDR3: CASSRDTDSNQPQHF
DNA: TGCGCCAGCAGTCGGGACACCGATAGCAATCAGCCCCAGCATTTT
size: .
V: TRBV10-2
J: TRBJ1-5
D: .

CDR3: CASRGTITSTDTQYF
DNA: TGTGCCAGCAGGGGGACTATAACTAGCACAGATACGCAGTATTTT
size: .
V: TRBV6-5
J: TRBJ2-3
D: TRBD2

CDR3: CASSPNERRGTEAFF
DNA: TGTGCCAGCTCACCAAATGAGCGCCGAGGCACTGAAGCTTTCTTT
size: few
V: TRBV18
J: TRBJ1-1
D: .

CDR3: CASSRGTSGRGSYNEQFF
DNA: TGTGCCAGCAGCCGAGGGACTAGCGGGAGGGGCTCCTACAATGAGCAGTTCTTC
size: few
V: TRBV6-6
J: TRBJ2-1
D: TRBD2

CDR3: CASYPGTGDTGELFF
DNA: TGTGCCAGCTACCCCGGGACAGGGGACACCGGGGAGCTGTTTTTT
size: .
V: TRBV18
J: TRBJ2-2
D: TRBD1

CDR3: CATSRRQGSYGYTF
DNA: TGTGCCACCAGCAGAAGACAGGGAAGCTATGGCTACACCTTC
size: .
V: TRBV15
J: TRBJ1-2
D: TRBD1

CDR3: CASTISRTGERETQYF
DNA: TGTGCCAGCACCATAAGCCGGACAGGGGAACGGGAGACCCAGTACTTC
size: once
V: TRBV28
J: TRBJ2-5
D: TRBD1

CDR3: CASSQDRDSQETQYF
DNA: TGCGCCAGCAGCCAAGATAGGGACAGCCAAGAGACCCAGTACTTC
size: once
V: TRBV4-3
J: TRBJ2-5
D: TRBD1

CDR3: CASSFSGSKNNEQFF
DNA: TGTGCCAGCAGTTTCAGCGGGAGTAAGAACAATGAGCAGTTCTTC
size: .
V: TRBV6-2/TRBV6-3
J: TRBJ2-1
D: TRBD2

CDR3: CASSGTATYEQYF
DNA: TGTGCCAGCTCCGGGACAGCCACCTACGAGCAGTACTTC
size: .
V: TRBV18
J: TRBJ2-7
D: TRBD1

CDR3: CASSIAGAIHEQFF
DNA: TGTGCCAGCAGTATAGCGGGGGCGATCCATGAGCAGTTCTTC
size: once
V: TRBV25-1
J: TRBJ2-1
D: TRBD2

CDR3: CASSNPGTANTEAFF
DNA: TGCGCCAGCAGCAATCCCGGGACAGCTAACACTGAAGCTTTCTTT
size: .
V: TRBV5-1
J: TRBJ1-1
D: TRBD1

CDR3: CASSFDLANQETQYF
DNA: TGTGCCAGTAGTTTTGACCTAGCGAACCAAGAGACCCAGTACTTC
size: .
V: TRBV19
J: TRBJ2-5
D: .

CDR3: CASTTGTSGNNEQFF
DNA: TGTGCCAGTACCACCGGGACTAGCGGCAACAATGAGCAGTTCTTC
size: .
V: TRBV19
J: TRBJ2-1
D: TRBD2

CDR3: CASASDWSSYEQYF
DNA: TGTGCCAGCGCCTCGGACTGGAGCTCCTACGAGCAGTACTTC
size: .
V: TRBV7-2
J: TRBJ2-7
D: .

CDR3: CASSIVAGNQPQHF
DNA: TGTGCCAGTAGTATAGTGGCGGGAAATCAGCCCCAGCATTTT
size: once
V: TRBV19
J: TRBJ1-5
D: .

CDR3: CSVSSSYEQYF
DNA: TGCAGCGTATCTAGCTCCTACGAGCAGTACTTC
size: .
V: TRBV29-1
J: TRBJ2-7
D: .

CDR3: CASSLLRQPQHF
DNA: TGTGCCAGCAGCTTGCTTCGTCAGCCCCAGCATTTT
size: .
V: TRBV5-8
J: TRBJ1-5
D: .

CDR3: CASSTRQGSYGYTF
DNA: TGTGCCAGCAGCACCCGACAGGGAAGCTATGGCTACACCTTC
size: .
V: TRBV7-2
J: TRBJ1-2
D: TRBD1

CDR3: CASSSSKGRDSTEAFF
DNA: TGTGCCAGCAGTTCATCCAAAGGCCGGGACAGCACTGAAGCTTTCTTT
size: .
V: TRBV28
J: TRBJ1-1
D: TRBD1

CDR3: CASRPGQANNEKLFF
DNA: TGCGCCAGCAGACCGGGACAGGCGAATAATGAAAAACTGTTTTTT
size: .
V: TRBV5-1
J: TRBJ1-4
D: TRBD1

CDR3: CASSSPGGRNTIYF
DNA: TGTGCCAGCAGTTCGCCGGGGGGAAGAAACACCATATATTTT
size: .
V: TRBV6-5
J: TRBJ1-3
D: .

CDR3: CASSQDGGASYEQYF
DNA: TGCGCCAGCAGCCAAGACGGGGGAGCCTCCTACGAGCAGTACTTC
size: .
V: TRBV4-3
J: TRBJ2-7
D: .

CDR3: CASSQGLQGLGELFF
DNA: TGCGCCAGCAGCCAAGGGCTACAGGGGCTCGGGGAGCTGTTTTTT
size: .
V: TRBV4-1
J: TRBJ2-2
D: TRBD1

CDR3: CASSLVGAGNQPQHF
DNA: TGTGCCAGCAGCTTAGTAGGGGCCGGCAATCAGCCCCAGCATTTT
size: .
V: TRBV7-2
J: TRBJ1-5
D: .

CDR3: CASSGLAGSNEQFF
DNA: TGCGCCAGCAGCGGCCTAGCGGGATCCAATGAGCAGTTCTTC
size: .
V: TRBV5-1
J: TRBJ2-1
D: TRBD2

CDR3: CSAGGHEQFF
DNA: TGCAGCGCTGGCGGGCATGAGCAGTTCTTC
size: .
V: TRBV29-1
J: TRBJ2-1
D: .

CDR3: CASRPGLAGSYNEQFF
DNA: TGTGCCAGCAGGCCTGGACTAGCGGGATCCTACAATGAGCAGTTCTTC
size: .
V: TRBV28
J: TRBJ2-1
D: TRBD2

CDR3: CASTTRGGQVYNEQFF
DNA: TGTGCCAGTACGACCCGGGGAGGGCAGGTCTACAATGAGCAGTTCTTC
size: .
V: TRBV19
J: TRBJ2-1
D: TRBD2

CDR3: CASSEDREPDTQYF
DNA: TGTGCCAGCAGTGAAGACAGGGAACCAGATACGCAGTATTTT
size: .
V: TRBV2
J: TRBJ2-3
D: .

CDR3: CASSEYLRGRDGYTF
DNA: TGTGCCAGCAGTGAATATTTACGGGGGAGGGATGGCTACACCTTC
size: .
V: TRBV25-1
J: TRBJ1-2
D: .

CDR3: CASSYRVAGGETDTQYF
DNA: TGTGCCAGCAGTTACAGGGTAGCGGGAGGAGAGACAGATACGCAGTATTTT
size: .
V: TRBV6-2/TRBV6-3
J: TRBJ2-3
D: TRBD2

CDR3: CASSFGGSAKNIQYF
DNA: TGTGCCAGCAGCTTCGGGGGGTCAGCCAAAAACATTCAGTACTTC
size: once
V: TRBV7-2
J: TRBJ2-4
D: TRBD2

CDR3: CATSDTGNNEQFF
DNA: TGTGCCACCAGTGACACAGGGAACAATGAGCAGTTCTTC
size: .
V: TRBV24-1
J: TRBJ2-1
D: .

CDR3: CASSPRDTNNSPLHF
DNA: TGTGCCAGCAGTCCCCGGGACACCAATAATTCACCCCTCCACTTT
size: .
V: TRBV2
J: TRBJ1-6
D: .

CDR3: CASSDGASNEKLFF
DNA: TGCGCCAGCAGTGATGGGGCTTCTAATGAAAAACTGTTTTTT
size: .
V: TRBV10-1
J: TRBJ1-4
D: .

CDR3: CASSQVQGNQPQHF
DNA: TGTGCCAGCAGCCAAGTGCAGGGTAATCAGCCCCAGCATTTT
size: .
V: TRBV3-1/TRBV3-2
J: TRBJ1-5
D: .

CDR3: CSVARGEVETQYF
DNA: TGCAGCGTTGCCCGGGGGGAGGTGGAGACCCAGTACTTC
size: .
V: TRBV29-1
J: TRBJ2-5
D: TRBD2

CDR3: CASTPGTSSVYEQFF
DNA: TGTGCCAGTACTCCCGGGACTAGTAGTGTCTATGAGCAGTTCTTC
size: .
V: TRBV19
J: TRBJ2-1
D: TRBD2